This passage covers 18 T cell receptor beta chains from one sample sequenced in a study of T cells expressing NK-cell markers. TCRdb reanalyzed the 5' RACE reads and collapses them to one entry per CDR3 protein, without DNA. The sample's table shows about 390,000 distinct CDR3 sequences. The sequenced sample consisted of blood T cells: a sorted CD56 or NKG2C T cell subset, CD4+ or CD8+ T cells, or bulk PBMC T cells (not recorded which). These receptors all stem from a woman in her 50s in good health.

The CDR3 loop reads CASSQSGARAYNEQFF. The V gene is TRBV23-1, the J gene TRBJ2-1; TCRdb reports TRBD1, a call that lacks DNA to check it against. TRBV23-1 has ORF status, its function being uncertain. The CDR3 runs to 16 residues.

The CDR3 loop reads CASSLDGGPPDTQYF. The chain joins TRBV7-3 to TRBJ2-3; the TCRdb call, TRBD1, lacks DNA for checking. Germline V lookup: CDR1 SGHTA, CDR2 FQGTGA. The CDR3 covers 15 residues.

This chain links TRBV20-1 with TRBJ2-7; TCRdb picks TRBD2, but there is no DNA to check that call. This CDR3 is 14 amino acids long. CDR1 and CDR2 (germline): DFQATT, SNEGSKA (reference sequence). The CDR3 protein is CSAALRGAPYEQYF.

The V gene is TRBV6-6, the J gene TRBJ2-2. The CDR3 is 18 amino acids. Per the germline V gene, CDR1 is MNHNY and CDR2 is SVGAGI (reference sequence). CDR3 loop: CASSAGKTQITYTGELFF.

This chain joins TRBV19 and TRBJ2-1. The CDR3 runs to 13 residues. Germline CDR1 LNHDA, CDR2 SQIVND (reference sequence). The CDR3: CASSWEHCNEQFF. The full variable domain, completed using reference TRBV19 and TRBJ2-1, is DGGITQSPKYLFRKEGQNVTLSCEQNLNHDAMYWYRQDPGQGLRLIYYSQIVNDFQKGDIAEGYSVSREKKESFPLTVTSAQKNPTAFYLCASSWEHCNEQFFGPGTRLTVL.

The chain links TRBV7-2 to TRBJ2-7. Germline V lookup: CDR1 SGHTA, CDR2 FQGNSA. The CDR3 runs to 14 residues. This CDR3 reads CASSIQWGDYEQYF.

CDR3 amino acids: CSSGEDRGRGETQYF. The genes are TRBV29-1 and TRBJ2-5; without DNA, the TCRdb call of TRBD1 cannot be checked. CDR1 and CDR2 (germline): SQVTM, ANQGSEA. The length of the CDR3 is 15 residues.

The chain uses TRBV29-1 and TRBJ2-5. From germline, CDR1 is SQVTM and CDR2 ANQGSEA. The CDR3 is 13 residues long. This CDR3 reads CSVEGLYQETQYF.

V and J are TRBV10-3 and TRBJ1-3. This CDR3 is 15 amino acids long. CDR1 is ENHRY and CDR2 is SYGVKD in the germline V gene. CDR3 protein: CAISEGRSSGNTIYF.

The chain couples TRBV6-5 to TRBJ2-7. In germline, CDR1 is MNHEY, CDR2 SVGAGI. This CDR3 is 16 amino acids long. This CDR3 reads CASSYSQFGSSYEQYF.

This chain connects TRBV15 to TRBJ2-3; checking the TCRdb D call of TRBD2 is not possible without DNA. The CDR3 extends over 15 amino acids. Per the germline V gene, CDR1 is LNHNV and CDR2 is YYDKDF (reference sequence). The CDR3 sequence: CATSRDLAGTDTQYF. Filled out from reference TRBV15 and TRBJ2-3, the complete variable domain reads DAMVIQNPRYQVTQFGKPVTLSCSQTLNHNVMYWYQQKSSQAPKLLFHYYDKDFNNEADTPDNFQSRRPNTSFCFLDIRSPGLGDTAMYLCATSRDLAGTDTQYFGPGTRLTVL.

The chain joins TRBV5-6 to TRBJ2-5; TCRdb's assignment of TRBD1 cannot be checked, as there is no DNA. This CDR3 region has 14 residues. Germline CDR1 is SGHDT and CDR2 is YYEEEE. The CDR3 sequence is CASTQDLSGGPQYF. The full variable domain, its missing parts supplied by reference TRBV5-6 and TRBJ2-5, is DAGVTQSPTHLIKTRGQQVTLRCSPKSGHDTVSWYQQALGQGPQFIFQYYEEEERQRGNFPDRFSGHQFPNYSSELNVNALLLGDSALYLCASTQDLSGGPQYFGPGTRLLVL.

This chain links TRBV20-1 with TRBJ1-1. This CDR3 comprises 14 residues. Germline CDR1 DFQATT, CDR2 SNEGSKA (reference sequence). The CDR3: CSARAVSWVAEAFF.

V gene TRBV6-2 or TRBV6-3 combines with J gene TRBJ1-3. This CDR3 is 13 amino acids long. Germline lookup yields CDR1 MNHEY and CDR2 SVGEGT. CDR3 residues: CASHFSGENTIYF.

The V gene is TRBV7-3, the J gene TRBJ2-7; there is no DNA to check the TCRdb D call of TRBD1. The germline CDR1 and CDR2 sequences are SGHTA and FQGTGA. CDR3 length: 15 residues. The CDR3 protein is CASSFNIGQGYEQYF.

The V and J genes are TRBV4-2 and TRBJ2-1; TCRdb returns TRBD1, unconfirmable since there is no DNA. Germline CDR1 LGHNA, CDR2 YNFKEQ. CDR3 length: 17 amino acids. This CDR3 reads CASSQDGPLGFGNEQFF.

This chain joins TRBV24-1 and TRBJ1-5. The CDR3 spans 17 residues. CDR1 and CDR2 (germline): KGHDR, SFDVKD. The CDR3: CATSAAAGEGPNQPQHF.

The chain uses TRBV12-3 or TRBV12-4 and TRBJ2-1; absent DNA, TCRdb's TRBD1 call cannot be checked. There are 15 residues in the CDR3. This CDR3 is CASSFGTGPHNEQFF.